These T cell receptor beta chains were read from a single sample in a study of CD8 T cells in Susac syndrome. Each CDR3 protein gets one entry after TCRdb re-called the immunoSEQ multiplex PCR reads with MiXCR. The data contain about 120,000 distinct CDR3 sequences, under 96% of them singletons. Sequencing was performed on CD4+ T cells from PBMCs. These receptors were taken from a human donor with Susac syndrome. CDR3s include the opening cysteine and the closing phenylalanine or tryptophan. The order of the fields is V gene, J gene, clone size, D gene, CDR3 protein, CDR3 DNA. D genes are given only for firm matches. The size field is filled for only some rows; it gives once, few, many or a size class.

>TRBV7-2|TRBJ2-6|.|.
CASSLSRGAGANVLTF
TGTGCCAGCAGCTTATCTAGAGGTGCTGGGGCCAACGTCCTGACTTTC
>TRBV12-5|TRBJ2-1|.|TRBD1
CASGPGQGINEQFF
TGTGCTAGTGGACCGGGACAGGGGATCAATGAGCAGTTCTTC
>TRBV4-3|TRBJ2-7|.|.
CASSQDMGYEQYF
TGCGCCAGCAGCCAAGATATGGGCTACGAGCAGTACTTC
>TRBV2|TRBJ2-1|.|.
CASIAAREQFF
TGTGCCAGCATTGCTGCTAGGGAGCAGTTCTTC
>TRBV30|TRBJ1-4|.|.
CAWDTGLGEKLFF
TGTGCCTGGGATACCGGGTTAGGGGAAAAACTGTTTTTT
>TRBV9|TRBJ2-1|.|TRBD2
CASSPSGGEQFF
TGTGCCAGCAGTCCCTCGGGGGGTGAGCAGTTCTTC
>TRBV30|TRBJ1-2|.|.
CAWSGYYGYTF
TGTGCCTGGAGTGGGTACTATGGCTACACCTTC
>TRBV30|TRBJ2-5|.|.
CAWSALMEETQYF
TGTGCCTGGAGTGCCTTGATGGAGGAGACCCAGTACTTC
>TRBV29-1|TRBJ1-1|.|.
CSVSFLMNTEAFF
TGCAGCGTTTCCTTTCTTATGAACACTGAAGCTTTCTTT
>TRBV28|TRBJ2-5|.|TRBD2
CASRPHGAGEETQYF
TGTGCCAGCAGACCCCATGGGGCGGGGGAAGAGACCCAGTACTTC
>TRBV4-1|TRBJ2-2|.|TRBD1
CASSPAATGSGTGELFF
TGCGCCAGCAGCCCCGCCGCGACAGGGTCGGGCACCGGGGAGCTGTTTTTT
>TRBV21-1|TRBJ2-1|.|.
CASSTGQGHNEQFF
TGTGCCAGCAGCACGGGACAGGGACACAATGAGCAGTTCTTC
>TRBV5-1|TRBJ2-3|.|TRBD1
CASSLTGANTDTQYF
TGCGCCAGCAGCCTAACAGGGGCCAACACAGATACGCAGTATTTT
>TRBV7-2|TRBJ2-5|.|TRBD1
CASSWGQATQYF
TGTGCCAGCAGCTGGGGACAGGCCACCCAGTACTTC
>TRBV6-1|TRBJ2-1|.|.
CASKGARNEQFF
TGTGCCAGCAAAGGGGCGAGGAATGAGCAGTTCTTC
>TRBV6-2/TRBV6-3|TRBJ2-3|.|.
CASRSMAGAPSTQYF
TGTGCCAGCAGATCCATGGCCGGGGCTCCAAGTACGCAGTATTTT
>TRBV28|TRBJ2-7|.|.
CASSWAGQNYEQYF
TGTGCCAGCAGCTGGGCTGGACAGAACTACGAGCAGTACTTC
>TRBV27|TRBJ1-2|.|.
CASRTGYDGYTF
TGTGCCAGCAGAACAGGGTATGATGGCTACACCTTC
>TRBV19|TRBJ1-2|once|.
CASSYAGANYGYTF
TGTGCCAGTAGTTACGCAGGGGCTAACTATGGCTACACCTTC
>TRBV5-1|TRBJ2-7|.|.
CASSLDGFKEQYF
TGCGCCAGCAGCTTGGATGGTTTTAAAGAGCAGTACTTC
>TRBV29-1|TRBJ1-2|.|TRBD1
CSVVRQGVNGYTF
TGCAGCGTTGTGAGACAGGGGGTAAATGGCTACACCTTC
>TRBV6-5|TRBJ1-1|.|.
CASSQKMNTEAFF
TGTGCCAGCAGTCAAAAGATGAACACTGAAGCTTTCTTT
>TRBV7-9|TRBJ2-1|once|.
CASSPQGGGEQFF
TGTGCCAGCAGCCCACAAGGGGGGGGTGAGCAGTTCTTC
>TRBV30|TRBJ2-7|.|TRBD2
CAWIDKGWGTSVSYEQYF
TGTGCCTGGATCGATAAGGGGTGGGGAACTAGCGTTTCCTACGAGCAGTACTTC
>TRBV9|TRBJ2-2|.|.
CASSFKTGELFF
TGTGCCAGCAGCTTTAAGACCGGGGAGCTGTTTTTT
>TRBV6-4|TRBJ2-2|.|TRBD2
CASSAASGSTGELFF
TGTGCCAGCAGTGCCGCTAGCGGGAGTACCGGGGAGCTGTTTTTT
>TRBV15|TRBJ2-2|.|.
CAVRRGGPNTGELFF
TGTGCCGTGCGTAGGGGAGGACCGAACACCGGGGAGCTGTTTTTT
>TRBV27|TRBJ2-7|.|TRBD2
CASSSGRQNEQYF
TGTGCCAGTTCTAGCGGGAGGCAGAACGAGCAGTACTTC
>TRBV20-1|TRBJ2-2|.|.
CSARRRTGELFF
TGCAGTGCTAGGCGACGAACCGGGGAGCTGTTTTTT
>TRBV29-1|TRBJ2-7|.|.
CSASLAPTYEQYF
TGCAGCGCCTCCCTAGCGCCTACCTACGAGCAGTACTTC
>TRBV5-1|TRBJ2-7|.|.
CASSLSGATYEQYF
TGCGCCAGCAGCTTGTCAGGGGCCACCTACGAGCAGTACTTC
>TRBV5-6|TRBJ2-3|.|.
CASRRDIKRSDTQYF
TGTGCCAGCAGGAGGGACATTAAGAGATCAGATACGCAGTATTTT